Below, 31 T cell receptor beta chains from the same sample are listed, as sequenced in a study of blood T cell repertoires in COVID-19. Clones were sequenced by immunoSEQ multiplex PCR, and TCRdb holds only the in-frame ones, with some missing. The data show 200,000 or so clones, with around 77% seen just once and about 18% held by the top ten. Sequencing used peripheral blood. The receptors were gathered from a man between 60 and 75 years old with active or convalescent COVID-19.

The rearrangement joins TRBV7-6 to TRBJ1-6, with D hard to call. This CDR3 has 18 amino acids. V was shortened by 5 bases and J by 7 bases, with 24 bases between the two germline ends. Germline CDR1 SGHVS, CDR2 FNYEAQ. The CDR3 spells CASSLVPPTSSRNSPLHF. The CDR3 DNA reads as TGTGCCAGCAGCCTAGTCCCACCGACATCCTCAAGAAATTCACCCCTCCACTTT.

The chain couples TRBV2 to TRBJ2-2, with D maybe TRBD1 (6 bases). There are 15 residues in the CDR3. V dropped 2 bases and J dropped 1 base, with 8 bases sitting between them. From germline, CDR1 is SNHLY and CDR2 FYNNEI. CDR3 nucleotides: TGTGCCAGCAGTGAAACAGGGAAGAACACCGGGGAGCTGTTTTTT. This sequence encodes CASSETGKNTGELFF.

The genes are TRBV19 and TRBJ2-7; possible D gene TRBD2, 5 bases. CDR3 size: 16 residues. The germline V gene has CDR1 LNHDA and CDR2 SQIVND (reference sequence). V lost 1 base and J 3 bases, leaving 16 bases between the germline ends. The CDR3 DNA reads TGTGCCAGTAGTATAGCCCTCGGGCTAGCTCACTACGAGCAGTACTTC. Protein: CASSIALGLAHYEQYF.

The V gene is TRBV19, the J gene TRBJ1-1; 9 nucleotides match TRBD1. The CDR3 spans 17 residues. Germline loops: CDR1 LNHDA, CDR2 SQIVND (reference sequence). V lost 5 bases to trimming and J lost 4 bases; unmatched junction nucleotides: 14. CDR3 coding DNA: TGTGCCAGTAGTCTCTCCCGGGGGGACAGGGCGGCCACTGAAGCTTTCTTT. This codes for CASSLSRGDRAATEAFF.

The chain links TRBV28 to TRBJ2-1; TRBD2 agrees at 16 bases. V dropped 3 bases and J dropped 8; count of bases not matched to a gene: 16. In germline, CDR1 is MDHEN, CDR2 SYDVKM. The length of the CDR3 is 20 residues. In DNA, the CDR3 is TGTGCCAGCAGTTTTAGAGTAGGGACTAGCGGGAGGGCCATCCCTCATGAGCAGTTCTTC. Translation gives CASSFRVGTSGRAIPHEQFF.

The chain links TRBV3-1 (or the pseudogene TRBV3-2) to TRBJ2-7, with a possible D match to TRBD1 (6 bases). Germline values: CDR1 LGHDT, CDR2 YNNKEL (reference sequence). The CDR3 runs to 14 residues. Between the trimmed V and J ends, which lost 0 bases and 3 bases, there was a span of 9 bases. DNA for the CDR3: TGTGCCAGCAGCCAAGAAAGGACAGACTACGAGCAGTACTTC. Translating it yields CASSQERTDYEQYF.

This sequence joins TRBV19 and TRBJ2-7; TRBD2 matches 12 bases. Per the germline V gene, CDR1 is LNHDA and CDR2 is SQIVND (reference sequence). Germline trimming cut 4 bases from V and 5 bases from J; bases unmatched to any gene: 9. The CDR3 has 16 amino acids. CDR3 sequence: CASSTSGLAGLNEQYF. CDR3 bases: TGTGCCAGTAGTACTTCCGGACTAGCGGGATTGAACGAGCAGTACTTC.

The chain carries TRBV5-1 and TRBJ2-6; 8 bases line up with TRBD2. From germline, CDR1 is SGHRS and CDR2 YFSETQ. Trimming at V came to 6 bases and at J to 2 bases, leaving 4 bases not matched to a gene. The CDR3 totals 15 residues. The CDR3 spells CASTREGAGANVLTF. CDR3 DNA sequence: TGCGCCAGCACCCGGGAGGGTGCTGGGGCCAACGTCCTGACTTTC.

This clone was seen once. The chain has TRBV2 and TRBJ2-7, with 11 positions matching TRBD2. The CDR3 runs to 16 residues. Germline V lookup: CDR1 SNHLY, CDR2 FYNNEI. J lost 2 bases, V lost 6 bases, and 9 bases had no gene match. The CDR3: CASSPESGLAAYEQYF. The DNA of the CDR3 is TGTGCCAGCAGCCCCGAATCGGGACTAGCGGCCTACGAGCAGTACTTC.

The chain is built from TRBV6-1 and TRBJ2-3, with D perhaps TRBD2 (6 bases). Germline V CDR1 and CDR2: MNHNS, SASEGT. V was clipped by 1 base and J by 0 bases, with 11 bases between them. The CDR3 runs to 16 residues. The DNA for the CDR3 is TGTGCCAGCAGTGAAGTGGGTAGCGGAAGCACAGATACGCAGTATTTT. It yields the protein CASSEVGSGSTDTQYF.

The chain has TRBV18 and TRBJ1-5, with D perhaps matching TRBD1 (6 bases). The V end lost 2 bases, the J end lost 0 bases, and 14 bases lay between the germline ends. Germline V gives CDR1 KGHSH, CDR2 LQKENI. The CDR3 loop spans 17 amino acids. Here the CDR3 DNA reads TGTGCCAGCTCACCAACCGGGACACGGGCTAGCAATCAGCCCCAGCATTTT. The encoded protein is CASSPTGTRASNQPQHF.

The genes are TRBV5-1 and TRBJ2-5, with TRBD1 matching over 9 bases. V shed 5 bases, J shed 4 bases, and the junction held 12 bases outside the gene matches. The CDR3 runs 16 residues. Germline CDR1 reads SGHRS; CDR2 reads YFSETQ. The CDR3 DNA reads TGCGCCAGCAGTCTACAGGGGGCCCTTGTCCCAGAGACCCAGTACTTC. Its protein product is CASSLQGALVPETQYF. The whole variable domain, filled in from reference TRBV5-1 and TRBJ2-5, reads KAGVTQTPRYLIKTRGQQVTLSCSPISGHRSVSWYQQTPGQGLQFLFEYFSETQRNKGNFPGRFSGRQFSNSRSEMNVSTLELGDSALYLCASSLQGALVPETQYFGPGTRLLVL.

The chain recombines TRBV5-6 with TRBJ2-7, with 7 bases aligning to TRBD1. Unmatched junction bases numbered 1, after V lost 3 bases and J lost 1 base. This CDR3 contains 13 residues. Germline V gene lookup returns CDR1 SGHDT and CDR2 YYEEEE. This CDR3 is CASSWDSSYEQYF. Written as DNA, the CDR3 is TGTGCCAGCAGCTGGGACAGTTCCTACGAGCAGTACTTC.

This clone was counted a single time. The chain links TRBV2 to TRBJ2-3; D is unresolved. V dropped 7 bases and J dropped 5 bases, with 10 bases sitting between them. This CDR3 spans 12 amino acids. Germline V lookup: CDR1 SNHLY, CDR2 FYNNEI. DNA of the CDR3: TGTGCCAGCACCCCAAGCCTAGATACGCAGTATTTT. Translated, it gives CASTPSLDTQYF.

The table lists this clone with a few counts. The V gene is TRBV7-2, the J gene TRBJ1-2; D possibly corresponds to TRBD1 (5 bases). The CDR3 is 15 residues long. Germline assignment: CDR1 SGHTA and CDR2 FQGNSA. Between the trimmed V and J ends, which lost 5 bases and 6 bases, there was a span of 19 bases. CDR3 sequence (DNA): TGTGCCAGCAGCCATAGGGACTGGGAATTTAATGGCTACACCTTC. It codes for CASSHRDWEFNGYTF.

This clone was recorded at least ten times. J is TRBJ1-5 and V is TRBV28; D not resolved. V was cut by 0 bases and J by 7 bases, with 13 bases left in between. The CDR3 has 15 amino acids. CDR1 MDHEN and CDR2 SYDVKM come from the germline V gene. The CDR3 is CASSLWRVGWQPQHF. CDR3 in DNA: TGTGCCAGCAGTTTATGGAGGGTGGGCTGGCAGCCCCAGCATTTT.

This clone was detected a few times. The rearrangement joins TRBV7-9 to TRBJ2-1, with 7 bases aligning to TRBD2. Germline-derived CDR1 and CDR2 are SEHNR and FQNEAQ (reference sequence). V shed 3 bases and J 4 bases; nucleotides not matched to a gene: 3. The CDR3 is 14 amino acids. The CDR3 reads CASSLAGVYNEQFF. The CDR3 nucleotides are TGTGCCAGCAGCTTGGCGGGAGTGTACAATGAGCAGTTCTTC.

The chain employs TRBV28 and TRBJ2-1; D remains ambiguous. The CDR3 covers 13 residues. Per germline, CDR1 MDHEN and CDR2 SYDVKM. V was shortened by 6 bases and J by 4 bases, with 10 bases between the two germline ends. CDR3 residues: CASSLTRYNEQFF. CDR3 DNA sequence: TGTGCCAGCAGCCTTACCCGGTACAATGAGCAGTTCTTC.

This clone appeared a few times. This chain uses TRBV6-5 with TRBJ1-2; TRBD1 is a possible D gene (6 bases). V was cut by 4 bases and J by 4 bases, with 13 bases left in between. CDR3 length: 14 residues. Germline CDR1 and CDR2: MNHEY and SVGAGI. CDR3 sequence reads: CASSSQGNSYGYTF. The CDR3 DNA reads as TGTGCCAGCAGTTCTCAGGGGAATAGCTATGGCTACACCTTC.

The chain couples TRBV7-9 to TRBJ1-1; 7 bases match TRBD1. CDR1 is SEHNR and CDR2 is FQNEAQ in the germline V gene (reference sequence). With V trimmed by 5 bases and J by 7 bases, 13 bases remained unmatched. This CDR3 region has 15 residues. The DNA for the CDR3 is TGTGCCAGCAGCGGCCAGACAGGGACGATACTTGAAGCTTTCTTT. Protein sequence: CASSGQTGTILEAFF.

The genes are TRBV2 and TRBJ1-1, with D unresolved. From germline, CDR1 is SNHLY and CDR2 FYNNEI. Trimming stripped 10 bases from V and 0 bases from J, with 15 bases between. The CDR3 sequence is 14 residues long. CDR3 nucleotides: TGTGCCACCCCCGTCGAAAACATGAACACTGAAGCTTTCTTT. Amino acids: CATPVENMNTEAFF.

The genes are TRBV6-6 and TRBJ2-4, with a possible D match to TRBD1 (5 bases). The CDR3 consists of 13 residues. From germline, CDR1 is MNHNY and CDR2 SVGAGI (reference sequence). Trimming removed 5 bases from V and 5 bases from J, with 10 bases in between. For the CDR3, the DNA is TGTGCCAGCAGTCTCCTGGGGCAAAACATTCAGTACTTC. This sequence encodes CASSLLGQNIQYF.

CDR3 DNA sequence: TGTGCTAGTGGTGGGACAGGGAAGAAAAATGAGCAGTTCTTC. This translates into CASGGTGKKNEQFF. J is TRBJ2-1 and V is TRBV12-5, with 9 bases identical to TRBD1. V trimming: 5 bases; J trimming: 7 bases; junction bases outside the gene matches: 6. This CDR3 is 14 amino acids long. Germline assignment: CDR1 LGHNT and CDR2 FRNRAP.

This chain connects TRBV10-3 to TRBJ2-1; 8 bases fit TRBD1. Germline V lookup: CDR1 ENHRY, CDR2 SYGVKD. Germline trimming cut 5 bases from V and 8 bases from J; bases unmatched to any gene: 11. CDR3 length: 15 amino acids. CDR3 in amino acids: CAISPGQGRIDEQFF. The CDR3 coding sequence is TGTGCCATCAGTCCCGGACAGGGAAGGATCGATGAGCAGTTCTTC.

V gene TRBV7-2 combines with J gene TRBJ2-2; TRBD2 might be the D (6 bases). With 7 bases removed from V and 1 base from J, the gap between germline ends came to 13 bases. Germline CDR1 reads SGHTA; CDR2 reads FQGNSA. The CDR3 is made up of 15 amino acids. The CDR3 nucleotides read TGTGCCAGCAAGCGCCGGGGACTGAACACCGGGGAGCTGTTTTTT. Protein sequence: CASKRRGLNTGELFF.

This chain joins TRBV2 and TRBJ2-2, with D perhaps matching TRBD1 (6 bases). The V gene lost 4 bases and the J gene lost 1 base, with 16 bases spanning the gap. The length of the CDR3 is 17 residues. CDR1 and CDR2 (germline): SNHLY, FYNNEI. CDR3 DNA: TGTGCCAGCAGTGTCGCAACAGGGTTCGGGAACACCGGGGAGCTGTTTTTT. It translates to CASSVATGFGNTGELFF.

The chain couples TRBV5-5 to TRBJ2-1; tentatively, D is TRBD2 (5 bases). Trimming shortened V by 2 bases and J by 2 bases, and 8 bases separated the two germline ends. The germline CDR1 and CDR2 sequences are SGHKS and YYEKEE (reference sequence). The CDR3 is 14 residues long. CDR3 nucleotides: TGTGCCAGCAGCTTTTCCGGGGCCTACAATGAGCAGTTCTTC. As protein: CASSFSGAYNEQFF.

This chain connects TRBV19 to TRBJ1-4; no definite D call. Germline CDR1 and CDR2: LNHDA and SQIVND (reference sequence). The V end lost 8 bases, the J end lost 10 bases, and 17 bases lay between the germline ends. The CDR3 has 13 amino acids. The CDR3 nucleotides are TGTGCCAGTTCTGACACCCGAGACGGAAAACTGTTTTTT. Translating gives CASSDTRDGKLFF.

The chain joins TRBV19 to TRBJ2-3, with 9 bases lining up with TRBD1. This CDR3 region has 17 residues. J gave up 4 bases and V 5 bases, and 13 bases lay outside the gene matches. The germline CDR1 and CDR2 sequences are LNHDA and SQIVND (reference sequence). The CDR3 loop is CASSPVPGQGNSDTQYF. The CDR3 DNA follows: TGTGCCAGTAGTCCGGTTCCCGGACAGGGGAATTCAGATACGCAGTATTTT. Based on the CDR3 plus reference TRBV19 and TRBJ2-3, the full variable domain is DGGITQSPKYLFRKEGQNVTLSCEQNLNHDAMYWYRQDPGQGLRLIYYSQIVNDFQKGDIAEGYSVSREKKESFPLTVTSAQKNPTAFYLCASSPVPGQGNSDTQYFGPGTRLTVL.

This clone was detected only once. The chain uses TRBV24-1 and TRBJ2-1; perhaps TRBD2 as D (5 bases). Trimming removed 5 bases at V and 4 bases at J, with 8 bases between. The germline V gene has CDR1 KGHDR and CDR2 SFDVKD. This CDR3 comprises 13 residues. CDR3 DNA: TGTGCCACCAGTGGCTCGGGGTACAATGAGCAGTTCTTC. This translates into CATSGSGYNEQFF.

Remarks on this clone: The junction and the germline gene differ at one end; a read error may be behind it. This chain connects TRBV18 to TRBJ2-1, with 11 bases aligning to TRBD2. This CDR3 is 14 amino acids long. Germline CDR1 and CDR2: KGHSH and LQKENI. CDR3 protein: CASSPGLAGGTALF. The CDR3 DNA is TGTGCCAGCTCACCCGGGCTAGCGGGAGGAACAGCGCTCTTC.